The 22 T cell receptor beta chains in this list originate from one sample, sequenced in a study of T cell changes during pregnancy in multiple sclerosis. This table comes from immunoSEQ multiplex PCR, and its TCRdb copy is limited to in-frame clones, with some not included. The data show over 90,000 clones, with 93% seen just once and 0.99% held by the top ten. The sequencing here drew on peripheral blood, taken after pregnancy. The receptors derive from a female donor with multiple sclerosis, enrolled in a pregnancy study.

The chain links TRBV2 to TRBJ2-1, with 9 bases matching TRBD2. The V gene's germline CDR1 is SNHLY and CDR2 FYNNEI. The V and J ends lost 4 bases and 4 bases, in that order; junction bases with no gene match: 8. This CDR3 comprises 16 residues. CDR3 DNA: TGTGCCAGCAGTGCGTGGCTAGCGGGACGATACAATGAGCAGTTCTTC. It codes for CASSAWLAGRYNEQFF.

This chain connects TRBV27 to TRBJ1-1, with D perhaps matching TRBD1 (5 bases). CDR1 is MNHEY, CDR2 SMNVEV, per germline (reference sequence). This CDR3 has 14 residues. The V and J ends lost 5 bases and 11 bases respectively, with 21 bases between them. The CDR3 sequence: CASSTLPGGAGAFF. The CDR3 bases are TGTGCCAGCAGTACCCTTCCAGGCGGGGCGGGCGCTTTCTTT.

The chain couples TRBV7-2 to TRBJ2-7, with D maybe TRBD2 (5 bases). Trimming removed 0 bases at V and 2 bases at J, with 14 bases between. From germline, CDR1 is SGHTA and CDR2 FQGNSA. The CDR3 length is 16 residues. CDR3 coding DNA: TGTGCCAGCAGCTTAGCTTCGAGCGGAGCGCCCTACGAGCAGTACTTC. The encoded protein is CASSLASSGAPYEQYF. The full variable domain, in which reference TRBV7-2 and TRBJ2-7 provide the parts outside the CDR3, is GAGVSQSPSNKVTEKGKDVELRCDPISGHTALYWYRQSLGQGLEFLIYFQGNSAPDKSGLPSDRFSAERTGGSVSTLTIQRTQQEDSAVYLCASSLASSGAPYEQYFGPGTRLTVT.

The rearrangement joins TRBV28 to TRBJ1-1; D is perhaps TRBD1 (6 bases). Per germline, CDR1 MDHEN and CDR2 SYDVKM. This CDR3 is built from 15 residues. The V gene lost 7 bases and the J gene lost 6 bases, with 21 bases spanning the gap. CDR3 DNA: TGTGCCAGCACTATTTACAGGGTGATCGGCTCTGAAGCTTTCTTT. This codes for CASTIYRVIGSEAFF.

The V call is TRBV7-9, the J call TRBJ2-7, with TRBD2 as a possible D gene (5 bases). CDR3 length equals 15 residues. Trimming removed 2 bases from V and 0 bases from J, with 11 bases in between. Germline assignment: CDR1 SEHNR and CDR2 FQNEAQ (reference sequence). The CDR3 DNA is TGTGCCAGCAGCTTATGGATGGGAGCCTCCTACGAGCAGTACTTC. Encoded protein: CASSLWMGASYEQYF.

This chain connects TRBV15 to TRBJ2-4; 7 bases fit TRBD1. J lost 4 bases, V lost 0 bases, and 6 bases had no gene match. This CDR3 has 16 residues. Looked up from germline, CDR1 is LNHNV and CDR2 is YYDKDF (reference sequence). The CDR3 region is CATSRDGSTGKNIQYF. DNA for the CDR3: TGTGCCACCAGCAGAGATGGGTCGACAGGGAAAAACATTCAGTACTTC.

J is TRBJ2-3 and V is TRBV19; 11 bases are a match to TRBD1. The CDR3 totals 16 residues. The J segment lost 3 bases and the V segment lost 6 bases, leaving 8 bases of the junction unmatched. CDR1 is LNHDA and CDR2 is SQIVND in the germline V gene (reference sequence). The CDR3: CASSHRTGGPTDTQYF. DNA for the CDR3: TGTGCCAGTAGCCACCGGACAGGGGGCCCAACAGATACGCAGTATTTT.

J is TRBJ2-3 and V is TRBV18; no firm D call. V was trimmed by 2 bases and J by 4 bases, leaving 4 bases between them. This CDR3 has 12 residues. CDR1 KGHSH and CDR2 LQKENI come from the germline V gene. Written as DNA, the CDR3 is TGTGCCAGCTCACCATCCTCAGATACGCAGTATTTT. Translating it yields CASSPSSDTQYF.

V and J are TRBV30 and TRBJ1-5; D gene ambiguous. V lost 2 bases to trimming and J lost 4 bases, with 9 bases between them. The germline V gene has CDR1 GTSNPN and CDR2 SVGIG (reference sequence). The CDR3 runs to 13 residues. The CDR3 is CAWSSGENQPQHF. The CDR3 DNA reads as TGTGCCTGGAGTAGCGGGGAGAATCAGCCCCAGCATTTT.

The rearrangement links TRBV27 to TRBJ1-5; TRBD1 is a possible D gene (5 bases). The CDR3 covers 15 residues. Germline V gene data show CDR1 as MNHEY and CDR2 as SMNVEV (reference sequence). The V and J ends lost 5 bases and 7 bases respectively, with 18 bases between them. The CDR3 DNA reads TGTGCCAGCAGTCACCGGGGGGGTGGGATCCAGCCCCAGCATTTT. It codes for CASSHRGGGIQPQHF.

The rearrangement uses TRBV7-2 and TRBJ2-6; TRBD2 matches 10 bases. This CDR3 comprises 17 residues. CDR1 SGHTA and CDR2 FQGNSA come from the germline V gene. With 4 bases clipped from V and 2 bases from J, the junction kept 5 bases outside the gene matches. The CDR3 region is CASSSSSGRTGANVLTF. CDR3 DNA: TGTGCCAGCAGCTCCAGTAGCGGGAGGACTGGGGCCAACGTCCTGACTTTC.

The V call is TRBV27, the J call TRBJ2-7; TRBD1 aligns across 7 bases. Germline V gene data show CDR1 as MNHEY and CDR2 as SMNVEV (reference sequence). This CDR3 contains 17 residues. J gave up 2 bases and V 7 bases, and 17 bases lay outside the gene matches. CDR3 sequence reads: CASNPHRQGWRPYEQYF. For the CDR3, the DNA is TGTGCCAGCAACCCCCACAGACAGGGTTGGAGGCCCTACGAGCAGTACTTC.

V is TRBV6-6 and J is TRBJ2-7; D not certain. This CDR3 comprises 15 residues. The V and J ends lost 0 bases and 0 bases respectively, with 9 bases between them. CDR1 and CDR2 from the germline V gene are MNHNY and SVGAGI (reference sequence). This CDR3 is CASSYSNSYSYEQYF. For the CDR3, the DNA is TGTGCCAGCAGTTACTCGAACAGTTACTCCTACGAGCAGTACTTC.

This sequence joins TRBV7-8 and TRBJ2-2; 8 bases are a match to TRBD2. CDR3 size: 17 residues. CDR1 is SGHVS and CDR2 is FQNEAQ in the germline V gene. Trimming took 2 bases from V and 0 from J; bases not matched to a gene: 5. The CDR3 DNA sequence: TGTGCCAGCAGCTTAAGGCTAGCGGGTACGAACACCGGGGAGCTGTTTTTT. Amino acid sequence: CASSLRLAGTNTGELFF.

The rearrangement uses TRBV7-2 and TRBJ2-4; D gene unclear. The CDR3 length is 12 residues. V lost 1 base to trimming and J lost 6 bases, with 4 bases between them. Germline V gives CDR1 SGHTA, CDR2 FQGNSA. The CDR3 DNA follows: TGTGCCAGCAGCTTAGGAGGAAACATTCAGTACTTC. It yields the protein CASSLGGNIQYF.

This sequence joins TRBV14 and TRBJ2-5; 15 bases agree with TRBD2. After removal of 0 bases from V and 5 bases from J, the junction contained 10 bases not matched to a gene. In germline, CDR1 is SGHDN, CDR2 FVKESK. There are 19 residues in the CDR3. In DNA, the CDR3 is TGTGCCAGCAGCCAAGATGGGACTAGCGGGAGGTGGAGTTGGGAGACCCAGTACTTC. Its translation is CASSQDGTSGRWSWETQYF.

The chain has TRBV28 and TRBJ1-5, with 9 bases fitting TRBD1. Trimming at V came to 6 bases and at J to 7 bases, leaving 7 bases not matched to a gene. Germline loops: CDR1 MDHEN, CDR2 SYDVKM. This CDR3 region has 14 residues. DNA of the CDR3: TGTGCCAGCAGCCGAAGACAGGGGGTGCAGCCCCAGCATTTT. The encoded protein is CASSRRQGVQPQHF.

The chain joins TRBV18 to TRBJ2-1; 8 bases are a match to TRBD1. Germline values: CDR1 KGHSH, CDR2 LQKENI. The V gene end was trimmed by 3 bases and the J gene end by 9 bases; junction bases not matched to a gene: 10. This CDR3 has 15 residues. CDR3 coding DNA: TGTGCCAGCTCACCTTCGCGGACAGGGATAAGTGAGCAGTTCTTC. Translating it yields CASSPSRTGISEQFF.

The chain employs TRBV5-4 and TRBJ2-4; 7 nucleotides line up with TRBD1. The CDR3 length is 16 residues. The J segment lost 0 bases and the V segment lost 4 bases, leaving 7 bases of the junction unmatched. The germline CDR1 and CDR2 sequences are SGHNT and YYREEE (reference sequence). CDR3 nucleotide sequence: TGTGCCAGCAGCGCCCCAGGGGGAACAGCCAAAAACATTCAGTACTTC. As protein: CASSAPGGTAKNIQYF.

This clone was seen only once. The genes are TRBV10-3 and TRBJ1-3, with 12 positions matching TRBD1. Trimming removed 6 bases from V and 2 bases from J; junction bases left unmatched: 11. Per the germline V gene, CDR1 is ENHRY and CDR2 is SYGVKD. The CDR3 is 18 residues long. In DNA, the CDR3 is TGTGCCATCAGACCGGGACAGGGGGCGCAGGGCACTGGAAACACCATATATTTT. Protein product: CAIRPGQGAQGTGNTIYF.

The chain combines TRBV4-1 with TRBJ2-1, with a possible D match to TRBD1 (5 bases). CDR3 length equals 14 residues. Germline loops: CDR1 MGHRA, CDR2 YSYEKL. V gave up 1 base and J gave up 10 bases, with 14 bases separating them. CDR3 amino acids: CASSQGFYPGEQFF. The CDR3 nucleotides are TGCGCCAGCAGCCAAGGCTTCTACCCAGGGGAGCAGTTCTTC.

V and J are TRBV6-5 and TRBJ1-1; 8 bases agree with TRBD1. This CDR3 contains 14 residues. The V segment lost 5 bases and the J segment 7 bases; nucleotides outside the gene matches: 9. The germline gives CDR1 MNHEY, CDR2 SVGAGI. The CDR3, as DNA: TGTGCCAGCAGTCCCGGGACAGGAGTTTATGAAGCTTTCTTT. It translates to CASSPGTGVYEAFF.